This T cell receptor (beta chain) was profiled in a study of blood T cells in healthy people across ages. Aged roughly 6 to 90, donors were systemically healthy Caucasians from Russia. Every donor provided 9.5 to 10 milliliters of peripheral blood. Next came a second PCR, run for about 7 to 12 cycles, which used a sample-barcoded 5' primer along with a J-beta primer mix. TCRdb fed the 5' RACE reads into MiXCR, producing one record per CDR3 protein. This sample has about a million distinct CDR3 sequences, with roughly half found just once. The CDR3 has 11 amino acids. Germline V CDR1 and CDR2: SQVTM, ANQGSEA. The V end was cut by 4 bases, the J end by 1 base, with 5 bases between.

This chain connects TRBV29-1 to TRBJ2-7; D gene uncertain. Sequenced sample: blood. The clonotype was recovered from a woman in her fifties or sixties in good health. CDR3 in amino acids: CSVADSYEQYF. As DNA, the CDR3 is TGCAGCGTTGCCGATTCCTACGAGCAGTACTTC.